This is a list of T cell receptor beta chains from one sample in a study of blood T cell repertoires in COVID-19. Method: immunoSEQ multiplex PCR; TCRdb's copy keeps in-frame clones and lacks some. The sample includes over 250,000 clones, roughly 90% of them seen just once. The source material was peripheral blood. The receptors derive from a young woman with acute or convalescent COVID-19. Each CDR3 is given with its conserved first and last residue.

V gene	J gene	CDR3 protein
TRBV30	TRBJ2-3	CAWSVSRLTSGRIPDTQYF
TRBV19	TRBJ2-7	CASSKRTRQGSYEQYF
TRBV5-1	TRBJ2-7	CASSLAGAQEQYF
TRBV18	TRBJ2-7	CASSPPARAPSYEQYF
TRBV6-1	TRBJ2-7	CASSEVGGISYEQYF
TRBV9	TRBJ2-7	CASSVSAGGTYEQYF
TRBV18	TRBJ1-1	CASSLDGQGITEAFF
TRBV5-1	TRBJ2-3	CASSLQQGSTDTQYF
TRBV11-1	TRBJ2-1	CASSPWGDYNEQFF
TRBV10-1	TRBJ2-3	CASSISRGTDTQYF
TRBV7-2	TRBJ2-7	CASSGTSGMYEQYF
TRBV7-9	TRBJ2-1	CASSPGTSGRTYNEQFF
TRBV5-4	TRBJ1-2	CASSQSGTVTSFYGYTF
TRBV12-5	TRBJ1-1	CASGSPGQPNTEAFF
TRBV6-4	TRBJ2-3	CASSDSGRATDTQYF
TRBV7-6	TRBJ2-1	CASSLGVGGRWGSEQFF
TRBV6-5	TRBJ1-5	CASSMGLDQPQHF
TRBV14	TRBJ1-3	CASSFTRKGQGARQRSGNTIYF
TRBV7-8	TRBJ1-2	CASSSRTGSNYGYTF
TRBV5-1	TRBJ1-4	CASSDGGGEKLFF
TRBV7-2	TRBJ2-1	CASSVTSGSLPNEQFF
TRBV7-2	TRBJ2-3	CASSFSGAKDTQYF
TRBV10-3	TRBJ1-1	CAIRGVAGTEAFF
TRBV12-5	TRBJ2-1	CASAPDRGGSYNEQFF
TRBV7-8	TRBJ2-2	CASSPRPGPNTGELFF
TRBV6-5	TRBJ1-5	CASSAGVSNQPQHF
TRBV12-3/TRBV12-4	TRBJ1-2	CASSRQESYGYTF
TRBV9	TRBJ2-7	CASSVAASDPAYEQYF
TRBV6-4	TRBJ2-7	CASSPMAGGPPYEQYF
TRBV7-8	TRBJ2-3	CASSWTSGRAGGSTDTQYF
TRBV10-1	TRBJ2-7	CASSESNGIYQQYF
TRBV6-5	TRBJ2-1	CASSYVAIDNEQFF
TRBV9	TRBJ1-2	CASSTQQGQNYGYTF
TRBV14	TRBJ2-1	CASSRNTRGHEQFF
TRBV5-5	TRBJ1-4	CASSWGYGQGGEKLFF
TRBV30	TRBJ2-7	CAWSPLRGFSYEQYF
TRBV10-3	TRBJ2-3	CAISAGVSTDTQYF
TRBV5-1	TRBJ2-7	CASSTRTRAYEQYF
TRBV20-1	TRBJ2-1	CSASGFSGSYNEQFF
TRBV23-1	TRBJ2-1	CASSQSSGSDFNEQFF
TRBV12-3/TRBV12-4	TRBJ1-4	CASSSGVEKLFF